These 8 T cell receptor beta chains share one sample of origin, sequenced in a study of T cell changes during pregnancy in multiple sclerosis. Method: immunoSEQ multiplex PCR; TCRdb's copy keeps in-frame clones and lacks some. The sample carries 45,000 to 50,000 clones, around nine tenths recorded once. Sequenced here: CD4+ T cells from peripheral blood mononuclear cells, sampled in the second trimester of pregnancy. These receptors were obtained from a female donor in good health, enrolled as a control in a pregnancy study.

The CDR3 loop is CASSERLRGEQFF. CDR3 in DNA: TGTGCCAGCAGTGAAAGGCTCCGGGGTGAGCAGTTCTTC. This rearrangement joins TRBV6-1 to TRBJ2-1; a weak D match, TRBD2 (5 bases). CDR3 length: 13 amino acids. CDR1 is MNHNS and CDR2 is SASEGT in the germline V gene. V lost 2 bases and J 9 bases, leaving 11 bases between the germline ends.

This clone was observed a few times. V gene TRBV19 combines with J gene TRBJ1-2; D possibly corresponds to TRBD1 (5 bases). The CDR3 has 15 amino acids. CDR1 and CDR2 (germline): LNHDA, SQIVND (reference sequence). The V end was cut by 2 bases, the J end by 7 bases, with 17 bases between. The CDR3: CASSISGGSGGGYTF. As DNA, the CDR3 is TGTGCCAGTAGTATATCGGGAGGGTCCGGGGGTGGCTACACCTTC.

This chain uses TRBV18 with TRBJ1-5; tentatively, D is TRBD1 (5 bases). The ends were cut back, 1 base at V and 1 base at J, with 20 bases in the middle. This CDR3 is built from 19 residues. Germline-derived CDR1 and CDR2 are KGHSH and LQKENI. The chain's CDR3 is CASSPLNSMAEGSNQPQHF. CDR3 DNA: TGTGCCAGCTCACCACTAAATTCTATGGCGGAGGGGAGCAATCAGCCCCAGCATTTT. The full variable domain, its missing parts supplied by reference TRBV18 and TRBJ1-5, is NAGVMQNPRHLVRRRGQEARLRCSPMKGHSHVYWYRQLPEEGLKFMVYLQKENIIDESGMPKERFSAEFPKEGPSILRIQQVVRGDSAAYFCASSPLNSMAEGSNQPQHFGDGTRLSIL.

The table lists this clone with a count of one. This chain joins TRBV30 and TRBJ2-2, with TRBD1 matching over 9 bases. This CDR3 comprises 15 residues. J lost 7 bases, V lost 2 bases, and 8 bases had no gene match. Per the germline V gene, CDR1 is GTSNPN and CDR2 is SVGIG (reference sequence). CDR3 residues: CAWSRKTGGFGELFF. CDR3 DNA: TGTGCCTGGAGTCGAAAGACAGGGGGGTTCGGGGAGCTGTTTTTT.

The V and J genes are TRBV7-8 and TRBJ2-1, with 10 bases lining up with TRBD2. Germline V CDR1 and CDR2: SGHVS, FQNEAQ. The V segment lost 1 base and the J segment 5 bases; nucleotides outside the gene matches: 8. This CDR3 contains 17 residues. CDR3 loop: CASSLVRLAGVNNEQFF. The CDR3 DNA reads as TGTGCCAGCAGCTTAGTACGACTAGCGGGTGTAAACAATGAGCAGTTCTTC. The full variable domain, with the rest looked up from reference TRBV7-8 and TRBJ2-1, is GAGVSQSPRYKVAKRGQDVALRCDPISGHVSLFWYQQALGQGPEFLTYFQNEAQLDKSGLPSDRFFAERPEGSVSTLKIQRTQQEDSAVYLCASSLVRLAGVNNEQFFGPGTRLTVL.

The chain employs TRBV4-3 and TRBJ2-1; 16 bases align to TRBD2. V was pared by 1 base and J by 0 bases, with 3 bases of the junction left unmatched. There are 19 residues in the CDR3. The germline CDR1 and CDR2 sequences are LGHNA and YSLEER. The CDR3 coding sequence is TGCGCCAGCAGCCAAGGGGGACTAGCGGGGGGGAGCTCCTACAATGAGCAGTTCTTC. It codes for CASSQGGLAGGSSYNEQFF.

Concerning this clone itself: The junction differs from germline at one of its ends, possibly a read error. The chain is built from TRBV29-1 and TRBJ2-1; 9 nucleotides line up with TRBD1. Germline V gene data show CDR1 as SQVTM and CDR2 as ANQGSEA. The CDR3 length is 14 residues. The CDR3 spells CSVVGQGTINGQFF. The DNA of the CDR3 is TGCAGCGTTGTCGGACAGGGGACCATCAATGGGCAGTTCTTC.

J is TRBJ2-1 and V is TRBV6-4, with 8 bases fitting TRBD2. The germline V gene has CDR1 MRHNA and CDR2 SNTAGT. The CDR3 runs 15 residues. Trimming cost V 6 bases and J 0 bases; bases outside gene matches: 4. CDR3 sequence (DNA): TGTGCCAGCAGGGTTAGCGGGGACTCCTACAATGAGCAGTTCTTC. It encodes CASRVSGDSYNEQFF.